The 6 T cell receptor beta chains reported below all come from one sample, sequenced in a study of OX40 agonist ivuxolimab in advanced cancers. The data were produced by immunoSEQ multiplex PCR, yet TCRdb's version contains in-frame clones alone and is incomplete. The sample has 45,000 to 60,000 clones; roughly 84% are singletons. Source: CD4+ or CD8+ T cells sorted from blood, taken in a trial of the OX40 agonist ivuxolimab. The origin of the receptors is an adult with an advanced solid tumor such as melanoma, head and neck, liver or kidney cancer.

The chain recombines TRBV7-9 with TRBJ1-5; TRBD1 matches at 8 bases. After removal of 3 bases from V and 5 bases from J, the junction contained 6 bases not matched to a gene. The CDR3 consists of 15 residues. The germline V gene has CDR1 SEHNR and CDR2 FQNEAQ (reference sequence). CDR3 sequence: CASSFGQGADQPQHF. For the CDR3, the DNA is TGTGCCAGCAGCTTCGGCCAGGGGGCGGATCAGCCCCAGCATTTT.

The genes are TRBV27 and TRBJ2-7; D possibly corresponds to TRBD2 (5 bases). The CDR3 totals 14 residues. Germline values: CDR1 MNHEY, CDR2 SMNVEV (reference sequence). Trimming shortened V by 3 bases and J by 5 bases, and 14 bases separated the two germline ends. This chain's CDR3 is CASSLGAGWDEQYF. DNA for the CDR3: TGTGCCAGCAGTTTGGGAGCCGGATGGGACGAGCAGTACTTC.

This sequence joins TRBV9 and TRBJ2-3; TRBD2 might be the D (5 bases). Germline CDR1 reads SGDLS; CDR2 reads YYNGEE. The length of the CDR3 is 16 residues. V dropped 0 bases and J dropped 6 bases, with 17 bases sitting between them. CDR3: CASSVATTGLTDTQYF. The CDR3 DNA reads TGTGCCAGCAGCGTAGCTACGACGGGATTAACGGATACGCAGTATTTT.

In this sample, this clone turned up once. The chain joins TRBV27 to TRBJ2-5; no clear D. The CDR3 consists of 13 residues. Germline values: CDR1 MNHEY, CDR2 SMNVEV (reference sequence). Trimming removed 4 bases at V and 4 bases at J, with 10 bases between. CDR3 region: CASSSLPGETQYF. CDR3 in DNA: TGTGCCAGCAGTTCACTACCGGGAGAGACCCAGTACTTC.

This clone was detected a few times. The chain has TRBV27 and TRBJ2-3; D is tentatively TRBD1 or TRBD2 (5 bases each). V was shortened by 7 bases and J by 0 bases, with 14 bases between the two germline ends. Germline V gene sequence: CDR1 MNHEY, CDR2 SMNVEV (reference sequence). CDR3 length: 15 amino acids. CDR3 region: CASTLVGPSTDTQYF. CDR3 DNA sequence: TGTGCCAGCACCTTGGTGGGACCTAGCACAGATACGCAGTATTTT.

The V gene is TRBV6-5, the J gene TRBJ1-1; 7 positions agree with TRBD1. With 7 bases clipped from V and 0 bases from J, the junction kept 5 bases outside the gene matches. The germline V gene encodes CDR1 MNHEY and CDR2 SVGAGI. This CDR3 is built from 14 residues. The chain's CDR3 is CASNAGTVNTEAFF. The CDR3 coding sequence is TGTGCCAGCAATGCCGGGACAGTGAACACTGAAGCTTTCTTT.